Listed here are 13 T cell receptor beta chains from one sample, sequenced in a study of T-cell memory formation after mild COVID-19. One entry per CDR3 protein, called by TCRdb with MiXCR from the 5' RACE reads. The sample includes 500,000 to 550,000 distinct CDR3 sequences, 20% of them seen just once. What was sequenced was PBMCs or a T cell subset sorted from them (not recorded which). The receptors shown here come from an adult woman who had mild COVID-19 (a few samples of this study predate the infection). Cell type and time point are not known.

The chain couples TRBV5-1 to TRBJ1-1; TRBD1 aligns across 9 bases. The germline CDR1 and CDR2 sequences are SGHRS and YFSETQ. Losses at the gene ends were 0 bases for V and 4 bases for J; bases not matched to a gene: 22. The CDR3 extends over 21 amino acids. The CDR3 loop reads CASSLEFPFGTGRPKGTEAFF. The CDR3 nucleotides are TGCGCCAGCAGCTTGGAGTTTCCTTTCGGGACAGGGAGACCGAAGGGCACTGAAGCTTTCTTT.

This clonotype was detected many times. The rearrangement joins TRBV4-3 to TRBJ2-7, with D perhaps matching TRBD2 (5 bases). CDR3 size: 15 residues. The ends were cut back, 2 bases at V and 6 bases at J, with 17 bases in the middle. Germline loops: CDR1 LGHNA, CDR2 YSLEER. Written as DNA, the CDR3 is TGCGCCAGCAGCCAACACTCTCACTTAGGAGGCGAGCAGTACTTC. Protein product: CASSQHSHLGGEQYF.

V usage is TRBV24-1 and J usage is TRBJ1-5; D may be TRBD1 (6 bases). This CDR3 has 15 residues. Germline assignment: CDR1 KGHDR and CDR2 SFDVKD. Trimming left V 4 bases short and J 4 bases short, with 13 bases between. Here the CDR3 reads CATSDPGTQNQPQHF. CDR3 DNA sequence: TGTGCCACCAGTGACCCCGGGACACAGAATCAGCCCCAGCATTTT.

This clonotype was seen a few times. The V call is TRBV2, the J call TRBJ1-1, with a possible D match to TRBD1 (6 bases). V was clipped by 6 bases and J by 3 bases, with 17 bases between them. This CDR3 contains 15 residues. Germline values: CDR1 SNHLY, CDR2 FYNNEI. In DNA, the CDR3 is TGTGCCAGCAGCGAAAGGACAGACATGTACACTGAAGCTTTCTTT. Translated, it gives CASSERTDMYTEAFF.

This clonotype was detected a few times. The CDR3 region is CASSPDRGGSDTEAFF. CDR3 DNA: TGTGCCAGCAGTCCCGACAGGGGTGGGTCGGACACTGAAGCTTTCTTT. This chain uses TRBV6-1 with TRBJ1-1, with TRBD1 identical over 8 bases. V shed 5 bases, J shed 3 bases, and the junction held 11 bases outside the gene matches. In germline, CDR1 is MNHNS, CDR2 SASEGT. CDR3 length: 16 residues.

This clonotype came up a few times. The gene calls are TRBV11-1 and TRBJ2-1, with 9 bases fitting TRBD2. Germline-derived CDR1 and CDR2 are SGHAT and FQDESV (reference sequence). V was pared by 7 bases and J by 0 bases, with 7 bases of the junction left unmatched. The CDR3 is made up of 16 amino acids. The CDR3 nucleotides read TGTGCCAGCACCCCGGGACTAGCTAGCTCCTACAATGAGCAGTTCTTC. This sequence encodes CASTPGLASSYNEQFF.

This chain links TRBV24-1 with TRBJ2-7; D gene uncertain. This CDR3 spans 13 amino acids. Germline loops: CDR1 KGHDR, CDR2 SFDVKD. Trimming removed 6 bases from V and 3 bases from J, with 11 bases in between. CDR3 region: CATSRGQNYEQYF. In nucleotides, the CDR3 is TGTGCCACCAGTAGAGGTCAGAACTACGAGCAGTACTTC.

This clonotype has just a few counts. The chain has TRBV7-3 and TRBJ1-5, with D possibly being TRBD1 (6 bases). V was trimmed by 9 bases and J by 4 bases, leaving 13 bases between them. Germline V gives CDR1 SGHTA, CDR2 FQGTGA. This CDR3 spans 13 amino acids. The CDR3 DNA sequence: TGTGCCAGTGCTCGGGACACGAATCAGCCCCAGCATTTT. This encodes CASARDTNQPQHF.

The chain carries TRBV12-3 or TRBV12-4 and TRBJ2-1, with D perhaps matching TRBD1 or TRBD2 (6 bases each). This CDR3 region has 15 residues. The V end was cut by 5 bases, the J end by 4 bases, with 15 bases between. CDR3 loop: CASSEGGPGYNEQFF. CDR3 bases: TGTGCCAGCAGTGAGGGGGGTCCAGGGTACAATGAGCAGTTCTTC.

This clonotype was detected ten times or more. The chain couples TRBV20-1 to TRBJ2-7; 7 bases match TRBD1. V was pared by 6 bases and J by 0 bases, with 8 bases of the junction left unmatched. CDR1 and CDR2 (germline): DFQATT, SNEGSKA (reference sequence). This CDR3 comprises 14 residues. CDR3 DNA sequence: TGCAGTGCCACAGACAGGGCGAGCTCCTACGAGCAGTACTTC. It yields the protein CSATDRASSYEQYF.

CDR3 sequence reads: CASSQIQGRTEAFF. In DNA form, the CDR3 reads TGTGCCAGCAGCCAAATACAGGGTCGGACTGAAGCTTTCTTT. The genes are TRBV3-1 and TRBJ1-1; TRBD1 might be the D (6 bases). The germline V gene has CDR1 LGHDT and CDR2 YNNKEL (reference sequence). V was pared by 2 bases and J by 5 bases, with 12 bases between. The CDR3 loop spans 14 amino acids. Based on the CDR3 plus reference TRBV3-1 and TRBJ1-1, the full variable domain is DTAVSQTPKYLVTQMGNDKSIKCEQNLGHDTMYWYKQDSKKFLKIMFSYNNKELIINETVPNRFSPKSPDKAHLNLHINSLELGDSAVYFCASSQIQGRTEAFFGQGTRLTVV.

This clonotype was detected only a few times. The rearrangement uses TRBV4-1 and TRBJ2-3; weak D call: TRBD2 (5 bases). V shed 3 bases and J shed 1 base, with 17 bases lying between them. Germline CDR1 reads MGHRA; CDR2 reads YSYEKL. This CDR3 comprises 17 residues. The CDR3 nucleotides read TGCGCCAGCAGCCAGCCTTGGACTGAGACGGGCACAGATACGCAGTATTTT. This gives the protein CASSQPWTETGTDTQYF.

The V call is TRBV19, the J call TRBJ2-2; tentative D call: TRBD2 (5 bases). The CDR3 contains 13 residues. Looked up from germline, CDR1 is LNHDA and CDR2 is SQIVND (reference sequence). CDR3 nucleotide sequence: TGTGTGAGGCGGGCGGATAACACCGGGGAGCTGTTTTTT. This gives the protein CVRRADNTGELFF.